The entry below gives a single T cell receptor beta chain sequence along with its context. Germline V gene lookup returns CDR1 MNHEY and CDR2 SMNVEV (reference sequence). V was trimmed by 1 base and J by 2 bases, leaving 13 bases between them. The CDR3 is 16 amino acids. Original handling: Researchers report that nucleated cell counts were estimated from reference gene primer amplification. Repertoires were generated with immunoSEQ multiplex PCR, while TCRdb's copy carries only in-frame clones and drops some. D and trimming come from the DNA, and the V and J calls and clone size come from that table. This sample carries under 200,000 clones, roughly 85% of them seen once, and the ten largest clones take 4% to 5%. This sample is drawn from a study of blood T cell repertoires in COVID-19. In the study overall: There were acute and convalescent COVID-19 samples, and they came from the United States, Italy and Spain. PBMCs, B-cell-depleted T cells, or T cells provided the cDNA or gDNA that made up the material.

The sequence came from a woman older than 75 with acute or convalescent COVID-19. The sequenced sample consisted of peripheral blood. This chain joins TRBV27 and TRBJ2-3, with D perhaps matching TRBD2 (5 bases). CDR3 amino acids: CASSLWTAGSTDTQYF. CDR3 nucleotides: TGTGCCAGCAGTTTATGGACGGCGGGCTCCACAGATACGCAGTATTTT.